These T cell receptor beta chains were read from a single sample in a study of OX40 agonist ivuxolimab in advanced cancers. TCRdb's table, derived via immunoSEQ multiplex PCR, lists solely in-frame clones and lacks some. The data show 60,000 to 65,000 clones, approximately 91% seen once. The sequencing used CD4+ or CD8+ T cells sorted from blood, collected in a trial of the OX40 agonist ivuxolimab. These receptors were obtained from an adult with an advanced solid tumor such as melanoma, head and neck, liver or kidney cancer. Each CDR3 is given with its conserved first and last residue. A D gene is named only where the DNA matches it firmly.

V gene	J gene	D gene	CDR3 DNA	CDR3 protein
TRBV19	TRBJ2-7	NA	TGTGCCAGTAGTATCCAGGGGAGCTCCTACGAGCAGTACTTC	CASSIQGSSYEQYF
TRBV27	TRBJ2-1	TRBD1	TGTGCCAGCAGTTTACGAGGGCTGGGACAGGGTTACAATGAGCAGTTCTTC	CASSLRGLGQGYNEQFF
TRBV9	TRBJ1-5	NA	TGTGCCAGCAGCGTTAGAAGCAATCAGCCCCAGCATTTT	CASSVRSNQPQHF
TRBV2	TRBJ2-3	TRBD2	TGTGCCAGCAGTGATGATAGTCTAGCGGGAGGACCTAGCACAGATACGCAGTATTTT	CASSDDSLAGGPSTDTQYF
TRBV19	TRBJ2-3	TRBD2	TGTGCCAGTACGGCGGTAGCGGGAGTAACAGATACGCAGTATTTT	CASTAVAGVTDTQYF
TRBV30	TRBJ2-7	NA	TGTGCCAACGGAGTCCTGGGGTACGAGCAGTACTTC	CANGVLGYEQYF
TRBV15	TRBJ2-5	NA	TGTGCCACCAGCAGCTACAACAAAGGAGGGGCGTTGGAGACCCAGTACTTC	CATSSYNKGGALETQYF
TRBV14	TRBJ2-7	TRBD2	TGTGCCAGCAGTCTAGCTCCGGGACTAGCGGGCTTAAAAGTTTACGAGCAGTACTTC	CASSLAPGLAGLKVYEQYF
TRBV5-6	TRBJ2-2	NA	TGTGCCAGCAGCTCGATTTACTTCACCGGGGAGCTGTTTTTT	CASSSIYFTGELFF
TRBV5-6	TRBJ2-5	NA	TGTGCCAGCAGCGCTCAGGGGTGGCAAGAGACCCAGTACTTC	CASSAQGWQETQYF
TRBV27	TRBJ2-1	TRBD2	TGTGCCAGCAGTCGGCGAGCGGGAGACTCCTACAATGAGCAGTTCTTC	CASSRRAGDSYNEQFF
TRBV11-1	TRBJ2-7	TRBD1	TGTGCCAGCAGCTATGGGACAGGGGTCCGAGAACGAACCTACGAGCAGTACTTC	CASSYGTGVRERTYEQYF
TRBV7-3	TRBJ2-1	NA	TGTGCCAGCAGCTCTTCGCACTCCTACAATGAGCAGTTCTTC	CASSSSHSYNEQFF
TRBV11-2	TRBJ1-3	NA	TGTGCCAGCAACAGGCAGAAGAATGGAAACACCATATATTTT	CASNRQKNGNTIYF
TRBV4-2	TRBJ1-2	TRBD1	TGTGCCAGCAGCGTCTTCGGGACAGGGGATGGCTACACCTTC	CASSVFGTGDGYTF